The 16 T cell receptor beta chains below were found in one sample sequenced in a study of T cell responses to AZD1222 COVID-19 vaccine. Assay used: immunoSEQ multiplex PCR; TCRdb lists only in-frame clones, some missing. There are some 150,000 clones in the sample; approximately 92% occur only once, and around 3.1% lies in the top ten. The sample here was peripheral blood, taken 28 days after the second AZD1222 dose. The receptors stem from an adult who received the AZD1222 COVID-19 vaccine.

The gene calls are TRBV5-6 and TRBJ2-3, with TRBD1 matching over 8 bases. This CDR3 comprises 14 residues. CDR1 and CDR2 (germline): SGHDT, YYEEEE. Losses at the gene ends were 3 bases for V and 2 bases for J; bases not matched to a gene: 2. The CDR3 sequence is CASSWTGSTDTQYF. As DNA, the CDR3 is TGTGCCAGCAGCTGGACAGGGTCCACAGATACGCAGTATTTT.

The V gene is TRBV24-1, the J gene TRBJ2-7; D uncertain. V lost 4 bases to trimming and J lost 6 bases, with 12 bases between them. Germline V gene lookup returns CDR1 KGHDR and CDR2 SFDVKD. This CDR3 region has 13 residues. CDR3 region: CATSESVGSEQYF. Here the CDR3 DNA reads TGTGCCACCAGTGAGAGCGTAGGTAGCGAGCAGTACTTC.

The rearrangement uses TRBV24-1 and TRBJ1-2; TRBD1 is a possible D gene (6 bases). The length of the CDR3 is 15 residues. Germline-derived CDR1 and CDR2 are KGHDR and SFDVKD. The V end lost 2 bases, the J end lost 8 bases, and 17 bases lay between the germline ends. In DNA form, the CDR3 reads TGTGCCACCAGTGATTCGGGACACGGCTTTGAGGGCTACACCTTC. Translated: CATSDSGHGFEGYTF.

DNA of the CDR3: TGTGCCAGCGCTTCCTCAGCTAACTATGGCTACACCTTC. Translating gives CASASSANYGYTF. The rearrangement joins TRBV5-4 to TRBJ1-2; D call uncertain. Germline assignment: CDR1 SGHNT and CDR2 YYREEE (reference sequence). Trimming shortened V by 7 bases and J by 0 bases, and 10 bases separated the two germline ends. This CDR3 contains 13 residues. Together with reference TRBV5-4 and TRBJ1-2, the CDR3 gives the full variable domain: ETGVTQSPTHLIKTRGQQVTLRCSSQSGHNTVSWYQQALGQGPQFIFQYYREEENGRGNFPPRFSGLQFPNYSSELNVNALELDDSALYLCASASSANYGYTFGSGTRLTVV.

The V and J genes are TRBV6-5 and TRBJ1-2, with D possibly matching TRBD1 (6 bases). Germline CDR1 and CDR2: MNHEY and SVGAGI. The V gene lost 7 bases and the J gene lost 4 bases, with 13 bases spanning the gap. This CDR3 has 13 residues. The chain's CDR3 is CASTRAGVYGYTF. CDR3 DNA sequence: TGTGCCAGCACCAGAGCAGGGGTCTATGGCTACACCTTC.

This rearrangement joins TRBV30 to TRBJ1-6; possibly TRBD1 for D (6 bases). The V gene lost 3 bases and the J gene lost 9 bases, with 18 bases spanning the gap. This CDR3 has 15 residues. Germline CDR1 is GTSNPN and CDR2 is SVGIG (reference sequence). Here the CDR3 DNA reads TGTGCCTGGAGCCCGAGGTCCAGGGGTGGTTCACCCCTCCACTTT. This translates into CAWSPRSRGGSPLHF. The full variable domain, completed using reference TRBV30 and TRBJ1-6, is SQTIHQWPATLVQPVGSPLSLECTVEGTSNPNLYWYRQAAGRGLQLLFYSVGIGQISSEVPQNLSASRPQDRQFILSSKKLLLSDSGFYLCAWSPRSRGGSPLHFGNGTRLTVT.

This clone was observed a single time. The chain links TRBV25-1 to TRBJ2-2; 9 bases are a match to TRBD1. The junction had 10 bases not matched to a gene; V was cut back by 9 bases and J by 5 bases. Germline V lookup: CDR1 MGHDK, CDR2 SYGVNS. The CDR3 consists of 15 residues. The CDR3 is CARNDRDRVTGELFF. As DNA, the CDR3 is TGTGCCAGAAATGACCGGGACAGGGTAACCGGGGAGCTGTTTTTT.

This clone has just a few counts. The rearrangement uses TRBV12-3 or TRBV12-4 and TRBJ2-7; a weak D match, TRBD2 (6 bases). The V and J ends lost 6 bases and 5 bases respectively, with 14 bases between them. The CDR3 spans 13 residues. This CDR3 is CASSARGTDEQYF. The CDR3 nucleotides read TGTGCCAGCAGCGCACGGGGGACGGACGAGCAGTACTTC.

The gene calls are TRBV4-1 and TRBJ1-5; D is unresolved. CDR1 MGHRA and CDR2 YSYEKL come from the germline V gene. Trimming left V 0 bases short and J 0 bases short, with 12 bases between. This CDR3 is built from 17 residues. This CDR3 is CASSQDLSAYSNQPQHF. CDR3 bases: TGCGCCAGCAGCCAAGATTTGTCAGCCTATAGCAATCAGCCCCAGCATTTT.

The chain recombines TRBV5-1 with TRBJ2-1; 12 positions agree with TRBD2. Trimming cost V 4 bases and J 2 bases; bases outside gene matches: 4. This CDR3 contains 16 residues. Germline CDR1 is SGHRS and CDR2 is YFSETQ. CDR3 in DNA: TGCGCCAGCAGCACCCTAGCGGGAGGGCCCTACAATGAGCAGTTCTTC. This translates into CASSTLAGGPYNEQFF.

This chain links TRBV3-1 (or the pseudogene TRBV3-2) with TRBJ2-1, with TRBD2 as a possible D gene (5 bases). Deletions cut 0 bases from V and 5 bases from J, with 14 bases between. This CDR3 is built from 16 residues. Germline V gene sequence: CDR1 LGHDT, CDR2 YNNKEL (reference sequence). The CDR3 spells CASSQEGRTSHNEQFF. CDR3 nucleotide sequence: TGTGCCAGCAGCCAAGAAGGAAGGACTTCTCACAATGAGCAGTTCTTC.

The chain recombines TRBV18 with TRBJ2-2, with D maybe TRBD2 (5 bases). The germline CDR1 and CDR2 sequences are KGHSH and LQKENI. V was pared by 1 base and J by 2 bases, with 11 bases between. The CDR3 is 16 amino acids. CDR3 sequence: CASSPRHGENTGELFF. The DNA for the CDR3 is TGTGCCAGCTCACCACGGCACGGGGAAAACACCGGGGAGCTGTTTTTT. Filled out from reference TRBV18 and TRBJ2-2, the complete variable domain reads NAGVMQNPRHLVRRRGQEARLRCSPMKGHSHVYWYRQLPEEGLKFMVYLQKENIIDESGMPKERFSAEFPKEGPSILRIQQVVRGDSAAYFCASSPRHGENTGELFFGEGSRLTVL.

The chain carries TRBV19 and TRBJ1-1; D is uncertain. The germline V gene has CDR1 LNHDA and CDR2 SQIVND (reference sequence). The length of the CDR3 is 13 residues. Trimming took 4 bases from V and 0 from J, leaving 6 bases between them. The CDR3 loop reads CASSRELNTEAFF. As DNA, the CDR3 is TGTGCCAGTAGTAGAGAGCTGAACACTGAAGCTTTCTTT. Combining the CDR3 with reference TRBV19 and TRBJ1-1 gives the whole variable domain DGGITQSPKYLFRKEGQNVTLSCEQNLNHDAMYWYRQDPGQGLRLIYYSQIVNDFQKGDIAEGYSVSREKKESFPLTVTSAQKNPTAFYLCASSRELNTEAFFGQGTRLTVV.

The chain links TRBV19 to TRBJ2-1, with 13 positions matching TRBD2. This CDR3 contains 16 residues. Germline V gives CDR1 LNHDA, CDR2 SQIVND (reference sequence). J lost 8 bases, V lost 6 bases, and 10 bases had no gene match. The CDR3 here is CASRKYGTSGTDEQFF. The CDR3 bases are TGTGCCAGTAGGAAGTACGGGACTAGCGGGACCGATGAGCAGTTCTTC. The full variable domain, with the rest looked up from reference TRBV19 and TRBJ2-1, is DGGITQSPKYLFRKEGQNVTLSCEQNLNHDAMYWYRQDPGQGLRLIYYSQIVNDFQKGDIAEGYSVSREKKESFPLTVTSAQKNPTAFYLCASRKYGTSGTDEQFFGPGTRLTVL.

This sequence joins TRBV5-5 and TRBJ1-2; D is unclear. Germline loops: CDR1 SGHKS, CDR2 YYEKEE (reference sequence). With 0 bases removed from V and 2 bases from J, the gap between germline ends came to 8 bases. CDR3 length: 14 residues. DNA for the CDR3: TGTGCCAGCAGCTTGGAAGGTCAGAACTATGGCTACACCTTC. Protein sequence: CASSLEGQNYGYTF.

This chain links TRBV27 with TRBJ1-1; unclear D gene. The CDR3 consists of 15 residues. Germline V CDR1 and CDR2: MNHEY, SMNVEV (reference sequence). Trimming removed 2 bases at V and 1 base at J, with 11 bases between. For the CDR3, the DNA is TGTGCCAGCAGTTTAGTAGCTGAGGGGAACACTGAAGCTTTCTTT. It is translated as CASSLVAEGNTEAFF.